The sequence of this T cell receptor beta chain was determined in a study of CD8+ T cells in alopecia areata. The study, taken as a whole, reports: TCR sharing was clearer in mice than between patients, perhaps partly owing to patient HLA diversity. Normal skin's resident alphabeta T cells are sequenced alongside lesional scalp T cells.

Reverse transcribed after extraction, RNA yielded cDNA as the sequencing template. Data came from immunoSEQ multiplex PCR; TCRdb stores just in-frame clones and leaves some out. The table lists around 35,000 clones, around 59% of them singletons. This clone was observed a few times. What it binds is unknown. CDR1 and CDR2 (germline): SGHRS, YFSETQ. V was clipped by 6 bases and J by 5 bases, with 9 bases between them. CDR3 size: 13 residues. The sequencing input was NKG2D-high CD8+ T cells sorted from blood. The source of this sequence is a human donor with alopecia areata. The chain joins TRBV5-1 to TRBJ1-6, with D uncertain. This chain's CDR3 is CASKEEDNSPLHF. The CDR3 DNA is TGCGCCAGCAAGGAGGAGGATAATTCACCCCTCCACTTT.